Below, 30 T cell receptor beta chains from the same sample are listed, as sequenced in a study of vaccination effects on CD4 cells after COVID-19. Before any sequencing was done, the ViraFEST assay used viral peptide pools to expand antigen-specific CD4+ T cells. Investigators separated out CD4+ T cells once less than 11 days of culture had passed. The healthy vaccine recipients, who had no prior SARS-CoV-2 infection, showed negative nucleocapsid antibodies. Repertoires were generated with immunoSEQ multiplex PCR, while TCRdb's copy carries only in-frame clones and drops some. The repertoire has roughly 67,000 clones, around 81% of them found once; the top ten carry about 10%. Their antigen targets remain unknown. Sequenced here: CD4+ T cells from PBMCs cultured with SARS-CoV-2 spike peptides, sampled before COVID-19 vaccination. These receptors came from a human donor who received a COVID-19 vaccine.

The V and J genes are TRBV11-2 and TRBJ1-4; D unresolved. Looked up from germline, CDR1 is SGHAT and CDR2 is FQNNGV. Trimming removed 2 bases from V and 3 bases from J, with 10 bases in between. This CDR3 is built from 15 residues. CDR3 protein: CASSLRGFANEKLFF. In DNA form, the CDR3 reads TGTGCCAGCAGCTTACGAGGGTTCGCTAATGAAAAACTGTTTTTT.

V usage is TRBV7-3 and J usage is TRBJ1-5; tentative D call: TRBD1 (5 bases). CDR3 size: 15 residues. CDR1 and CDR2 from the germline V gene are SGHTA and FQGTGA. The germline V and J ends were trimmed by 2 bases and 4 bases, with 12 bases remaining between them. The CDR3 loop is CASSLGQGPNQPQHF. CDR3 sequence (DNA): TGTGCCAGCAGCTTAGGCCAGGGACCTAATCAGCCCCAGCATTTT.

The chain recombines TRBV30 with TRBJ1-1; 10 bases are shared with TRBD1. V was pared by 2 bases and J by 10 bases, with 10 bases of the junction left unmatched. The CDR3 length is 14 residues. CDR1 is GTSNPN and CDR2 is SVGIG in the germline V gene (reference sequence). CDR3 amino acids: CAWSPGQGLSGAFF. CDR3 coding DNA: TGTGCCTGGAGTCCGGGACAGGGGCTTTCGGGAGCTTTCTTT.

The chain is built from TRBV28 and TRBJ1-4; no definite D call. Trimming took 6 bases from V and 5 from J, leaving 10 bases between them. CDR1 and CDR2 (germline): MDHEN, SYDVKM. CDR3 length: 13 amino acids. The CDR3 DNA reads TGTGCCAGCAGCCTACCCTCGAATGAAAAACTGTTTTTT. Protein product: CASSLPSNEKLFF.

This clone was recorded once. The genes are TRBV29-1 and TRBJ2-1, with 7 positions matching TRBD2. V was pared by 7 bases and J by 7 bases, with 7 bases of the junction left unmatched. CDR3 length: 12 residues. Germline V CDR1 and CDR2: SQVTM, ANQGSEA. CDR3 amino acids: CSGGGVSNEQFF. The CDR3 DNA follows: TGCAGCGGCGGGGGAGTTTCTAATGAGCAGTTCTTC.

CDR3 residues: CASSYSLNNEQFF. Written as DNA, the CDR3 is TGTGCCAGCAGTTACTCGTTGAATAATGAGCAGTTCTTC. The chain uses TRBV6-6 and TRBJ2-1; D ambiguous. Per germline, CDR1 MNHNY and CDR2 SVGAGI (reference sequence). Deletions cut 0 bases from V and 7 bases from J, with 7 bases between. This CDR3 is built from 13 residues.

This clone appeared a single time. The chain carries TRBV27 and TRBJ2-3; D may be TRBD1 or TRBD2 (5 bases each). Trimming removed 3 bases from V and 6 bases from J, with 10 bases in between. Germline assignment: CDR1 MNHEY and CDR2 SMNVEV (reference sequence). The CDR3 totals 13 residues. The CDR3 nucleotides are TGTGCCAGCAGTTTCGTCGGGGCGGATACGCAGTATTTT. As protein: CASSFVGADTQYF.

This clone was recorded a few times. V is TRBV7-7 and J is TRBJ1-5; D uncertain. Per the germline V gene, CDR1 is SSHAT and CDR2 is FNYEAQ (reference sequence). This CDR3 spans 13 amino acids. V lost 2 bases and J lost 4, with 6 bases in between. This chain's CDR3 is CASSLSRNQPQHF. CDR3 coding DNA: TGTGCCAGCAGCTTATCCAGAAATCAGCCCCAGCATTTT.

This clone appeared once. This chain connects TRBV4-1 to TRBJ1-4, with TRBD1 as a possible D gene (5 bases). Germline-derived CDR1 and CDR2 are MGHRA and YSYEKL. Trimming removed 3 bases from V and 4 bases from J, with 15 bases in between. The length of the CDR3 is 16 residues. CDR3 region: CASSQGRQSSNEKLFF. The CDR3 DNA reads as TGCGCCAGCAGCCAGGGTCGACAGTCGAGTAATGAAAAACTGTTTTTT.

The V call is TRBV7-9, the J call TRBJ2-3, with 13 bases identical to TRBD2. The CDR3 totals 15 residues. Trimming removed 6 bases from V and 4 bases from J; junction bases left unmatched: 4. Germline V gene sequence: CDR1 SEHNR, CDR2 FQNEAQ (reference sequence). The CDR3 DNA follows: TGTGCCAGCAGATACGGGACTAGCGGGGCAGATACGCAGTATTTT. Translation: CASRYGTSGADTQYF.

The CDR3 protein is CASSYRGIRNTEAFF. The CDR3 DNA is TGTGCCAGCAGCTATCGTGGGATTCGGAACACTGAAGCTTTCTTT. The rearrangement uses TRBV5-8 and TRBJ1-1; the D is unclear. V was shortened by 3 bases and J by 1 base, with 13 bases between the two germline ends. Germline lookup yields CDR1 SGHTS and CDR2 YDEGEE. CDR3 size: 15 residues.

This chain joins TRBV19 and TRBJ1-1, with 8 bases lining up with TRBD1. The trim removed 5 bases at V and 1 base at J, leaving 9 bases unmatched. CDR3 length: 16 residues. Germline V gene data show CDR1 as LNHDA and CDR2 as SQIVND (reference sequence). The CDR3 here is CASSVWTGHSNTEAFF. The CDR3, as DNA: TGTGCCAGTAGTGTCTGGACAGGGCATTCGAACACTGAAGCTTTCTTT.

V and J are TRBV18 and TRBJ1-5; D possibly corresponds to TRBD1 (5 bases). Germline loops: CDR1 KGHSH, CDR2 LQKENI. V lost 6 bases and J 11 bases, leaving 23 bases between the germline ends. This CDR3 region has 15 residues. The CDR3 reads CASSSRAAEMGAQHF. The CDR3 nucleotides are TGTGCCAGCTCCTCAAGAGCGGCCGAAATGGGGGCCCAGCATTTT.

The chain links TRBV7-2 to TRBJ2-1; tentative D call: TRBD1 (6 bases). This CDR3 comprises 16 residues. CDR1 is SGHTA, CDR2 FQGNSA, per germline. V shed 5 bases and J shed 3 bases, with 17 bases lying between them. The CDR3 nucleotides read TGTGCCAGCAGCCTGGAACCGGGACAACTCTACAATGAGCAGTTCTTC. This sequence encodes CASSLEPGQLYNEQFF.

This sequence joins TRBV10-1 and TRBJ1-6; D remains ambiguous. The CDR3 is 14 amino acids. V gave up 6 bases and J gave up 0 bases, with 6 bases separating them. Per the germline V gene, CDR1 is WNHNN and CDR2 is SYGVQD (reference sequence). In DNA, the CDR3 is TGCGCCAGCAGCGGGAGCTCCTATAATTCACCCCTCCACTTT. Translating it yields CASSGSSYNSPLHF.

This chain joins TRBV7-7 and TRBJ2-5; D is possibly TRBD1 or TRBD2 (5 bases each). V lost 1 base and J lost 4, with 10 bases in between. Germline assignment: CDR1 SSHAT and CDR2 FNYEAQ (reference sequence). The CDR3 consists of 14 residues. Here the CDR3 reads CASSLVGVVETQYF. The CDR3 DNA reads TGTGCCAGCAGCTTAGTGGGGGTCGTAGAGACCCAGTACTTC.

This clone was seen a handful of times. CDR3 coding DNA: TGTGCCACCAGTGACCGCGGGACAGTCTATGGCTACACCTTC. Translating gives CATSDRGTVYGYTF. The V call is TRBV24-1, the J call TRBJ1-2; 7 bases align to TRBD1. V shed 4 bases and J 4 bases; nucleotides not matched to a gene: 5. The CDR3 spans 14 residues. Germline CDR1 and CDR2: KGHDR and SFDVKD.

The chain has TRBV5-1 and TRBJ2-5; D unclear. Trimming removed 1 base at V and 2 bases at J, with 9 bases between. The CDR3 totals 14 residues. Germline-derived CDR1 and CDR2 are SGHRS and YFSETQ. In DNA form, the CDR3 reads TGCGCCAGCAGCTTGTCCCCCCCACAAGAGACCCAGTACTTC. It yields the protein CASSLSPPQETQYF.

The V gene is TRBV2, the J gene TRBJ2-7; D unresolved. The CDR3 contains 13 residues. The V and J ends lost 3 bases and 2 bases respectively, with 8 bases between them. CDR1 is SNHLY, CDR2 FYNNEI, per germline. The CDR3 spells CASSEGQTYEQYV. The CDR3 DNA reads as TGTGCCAGCAGTGAGGGTCAGACCTACGAGCAGTACGTC.

For the CDR3, the DNA is TGTGCCAGCAGCCTTGGACAGGGGCCTAGAAGAGAGGCTTTCTTT. Translated, it gives CASSLGQGPRREAFF. V and J are TRBV4-2 and TRBJ1-1; 9 bases are a match to TRBD1. The germline CDR1 and CDR2 sequences are LGHNA and YNFKEQ. The CDR3 covers 15 residues. V dropped 4 bases and J dropped 11; count of bases not matched to a gene: 14.

The chain carries TRBV10-2 and TRBJ2-7; 7 bases agree with TRBD1. The V gene's germline CDR1 is WSHSY and CDR2 SAAADI. V shed 7 bases and J 5 bases; nucleotides not matched to a gene: 11. CDR3 length: 14 amino acids. CDR3 sequence: CASTRTRQGDEQYV. CDR3 nucleotides: TGCGCCAGCACCAGAACTAGACAGGGAGACGAGCAGTACGTC.

This sequence joins TRBV5-1 and TRBJ1-1; D gene unclear. Germline V gene lookup returns CDR1 SGHRS and CDR2 YFSETQ. This CDR3 has 15 amino acids. Trimming stripped 1 base from V and 1 base from J, with 11 bases between. This CDR3 is CASSLNGGQNTEAFF. The CDR3 nucleotides are TGCGCCAGCAGCTTGAATGGAGGTCAGAACACTGAAGCTTTCTTT. Based on the CDR3 plus reference TRBV5-1 and TRBJ1-1, the full variable domain is KAGVTQTPRYLIKTRGQQVTLSCSPISGHRSVSWYQQTPGQGLQFLFEYFSETQRNKGNFPGRFSGRQFSNSRSEMNVSTLELGDSALYLCASSLNGGQNTEAFFGQGTRLTVV.

J is TRBJ2-3 and V is TRBV5-1, with 7 bases identical to TRBD1. Unmatched junction bases numbered 8, after V lost 4 bases and J lost 6 bases. The CDR3 runs 14 residues. The germline V gene encodes CDR1 SGHRS and CDR2 YFSETQ. The CDR3 reads CASSPTGVGDTQYF. The CDR3 coding sequence is TGCGCCAGCAGCCCAACAGGGGTCGGGGATACGCAGTATTTT.

The chain recombines TRBV5-1 with TRBJ1-6; tentatively, D is TRBD1 (6 bases). The CDR3 runs to 16 residues. Deletions cut 3 bases from V and 4 bases from J, with 14 bases between. Germline V gene sequence: CDR1 SGHRS, CDR2 YFSETQ. The CDR3 DNA sequence: TGCGCCAGCAGCTCAGGTCAGGGGTTTTATAATTCACCCCTCCACTTT. This translates into CASSSGQGFYNSPLHF.

This chain uses TRBV9 with TRBJ2-3, with a weak D call TRBD1 (6 bases). V was trimmed by 0 bases and J by 0 bases, leaving 11 bases between them. Germline V gene data show CDR1 as SGDLS and CDR2 as YYNGEE. This CDR3 spans 16 amino acids. The CDR3 reads CASSVETGLSTDTQYF. The CDR3 nucleotides are TGTGCCAGCAGCGTAGAGACAGGTTTGAGCACAGATACGCAGTATTTT.

The chain couples TRBV30 to TRBJ2-6; possibly TRBD2 for D (6 bases). The CDR3 contains 15 residues. Germline V lookup: CDR1 GTSNPN, CDR2 SVGIG (reference sequence). V lost 3 bases, J lost 2 bases, and 11 bases lay in between. The CDR3 region has the DNA TGTGCCTGGAGGGCGGGGTACGCTGGGGCCAACGTCCTGACTTTC. It codes for CAWRAGYAGANVLTF. Full variable domain (missing parts from reference TRBV30 and TRBJ2-6): SQTIHQWPATLVQPVGSPLSLECTVEGTSNPNLYWYRQAAGRGLQLLFYSVGIGQISSEVPQNLSASRPQDRQFILSSKKLLLSDSGFYLCAWRAGYAGANVLTFGAGSRLTVL.

The V gene is TRBV15, the J gene TRBJ2-1; 8 nucleotides align to TRBD1. The CDR3 spans 16 residues. After removal of 1 base from V and 2 bases from J, the junction contained 4 bases not matched to a gene. Germline V gives CDR1 LNHNV, CDR2 YYDKDF (reference sequence). This CDR3 reads CATSRVRTGTYNEQFF. CDR3 coding DNA: TGTGCCACCAGCAGAGTACGGACAGGGACCTACAATGAGCAGTTCTTC.

The chain recombines TRBV11-2 with TRBJ2-7; 11 bases align to TRBD1. This CDR3 has 15 amino acids. V shed 4 bases, J shed 4 bases, and the junction held 6 bases outside the gene matches. CDR1 is SGHAT and CDR2 is FQNNGV in the germline V gene. This CDR3 reads CASSSGQGALYEQYV. CDR3 DNA: TGTGCCAGCAGCTCCGGACAGGGGGCGTTATACGAGCAGTACGTC.

This clone was seen only a few times. The chain uses TRBV27 and TRBJ2-2; 8 bases line up with TRBD1. V was pared by 1 base and J by 2 bases, with 6 bases of the junction left unmatched. Looked up from germline, CDR1 is MNHEY and CDR2 is SMNVEV (reference sequence). The CDR3 runs 17 residues. CDR3 residues: CASSLFPGGDNTGELFF. For the CDR3, the DNA is TGTGCCAGCAGTTTATTTCCAGGGGGCGATAACACCGGGGAGCTGTTTTTT.

In this sample, this clone turned up a few times. The gene calls are TRBV2 and TRBJ2-4, with no clear D. The CDR3 is 13 residues long. The germline V and J ends were trimmed by 6 bases and 0 bases, with 6 bases remaining between them. Germline CDR1 SNHLY, CDR2 FYNNEI. DNA of the CDR3: TGTGCCAGCAGGACCGAAGCCAAAAACATTCAGTACTTC. This codes for CASRTEAKNIQYF.